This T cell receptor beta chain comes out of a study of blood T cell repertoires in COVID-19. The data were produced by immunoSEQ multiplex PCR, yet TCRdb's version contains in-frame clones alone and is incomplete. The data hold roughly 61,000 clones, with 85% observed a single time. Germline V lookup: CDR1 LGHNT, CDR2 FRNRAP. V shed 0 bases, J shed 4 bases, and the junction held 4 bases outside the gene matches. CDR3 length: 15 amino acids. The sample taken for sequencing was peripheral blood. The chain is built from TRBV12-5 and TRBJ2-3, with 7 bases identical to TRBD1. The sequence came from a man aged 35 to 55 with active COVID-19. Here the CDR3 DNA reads TGTGCTAGTGGTTTGGTAGGCACAGGGGCAGATACGCAGTATTTT. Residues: CASGLVGTGADTQYF.